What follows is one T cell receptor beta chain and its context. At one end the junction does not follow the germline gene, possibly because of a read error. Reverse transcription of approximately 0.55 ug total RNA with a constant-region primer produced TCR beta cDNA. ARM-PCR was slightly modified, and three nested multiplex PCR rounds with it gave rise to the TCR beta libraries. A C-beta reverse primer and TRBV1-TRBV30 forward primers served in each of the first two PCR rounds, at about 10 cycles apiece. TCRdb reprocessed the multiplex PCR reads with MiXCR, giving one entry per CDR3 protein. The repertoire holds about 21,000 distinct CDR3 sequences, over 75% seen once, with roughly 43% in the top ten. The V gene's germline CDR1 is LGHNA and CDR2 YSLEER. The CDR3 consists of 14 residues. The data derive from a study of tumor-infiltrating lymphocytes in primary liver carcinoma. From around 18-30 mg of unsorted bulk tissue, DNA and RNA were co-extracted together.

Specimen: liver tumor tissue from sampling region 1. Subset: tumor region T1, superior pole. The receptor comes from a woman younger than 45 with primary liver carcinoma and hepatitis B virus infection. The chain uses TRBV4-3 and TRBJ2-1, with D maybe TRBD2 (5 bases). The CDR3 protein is CSSGHTDLVNEQFF. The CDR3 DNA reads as TGCTCCAGCGGCCACACAGACTTGGTCAATGAGCAGTTCTTC.